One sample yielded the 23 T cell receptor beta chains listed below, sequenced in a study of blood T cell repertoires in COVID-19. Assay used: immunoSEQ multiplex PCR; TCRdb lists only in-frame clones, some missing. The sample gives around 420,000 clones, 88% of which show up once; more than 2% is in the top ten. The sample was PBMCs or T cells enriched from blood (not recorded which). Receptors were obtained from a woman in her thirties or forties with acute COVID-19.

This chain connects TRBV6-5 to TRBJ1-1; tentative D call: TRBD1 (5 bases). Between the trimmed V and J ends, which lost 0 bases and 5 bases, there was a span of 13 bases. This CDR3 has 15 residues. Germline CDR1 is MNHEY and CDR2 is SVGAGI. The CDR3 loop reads CASSYSAQGWTEAFF. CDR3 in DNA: TGTGCCAGCAGTTACTCGGCGCAGGGATGGACTGAAGCTTTCTTT.

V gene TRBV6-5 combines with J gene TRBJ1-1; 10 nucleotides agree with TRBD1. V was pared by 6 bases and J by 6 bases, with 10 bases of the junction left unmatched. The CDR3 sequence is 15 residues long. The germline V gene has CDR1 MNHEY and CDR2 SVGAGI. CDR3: CASSQSGQGKSEAFF. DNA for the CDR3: TGTGCCAGCAGCCAGTCGGGACAGGGGAAGTCTGAAGCTTTCTTT.

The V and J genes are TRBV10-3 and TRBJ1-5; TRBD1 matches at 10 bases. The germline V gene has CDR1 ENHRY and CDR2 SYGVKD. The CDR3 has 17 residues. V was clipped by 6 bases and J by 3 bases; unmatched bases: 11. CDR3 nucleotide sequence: TGTGCCATCAGCAAAGGGTGGACAGGGGGTAACAATCAGCCCCAGCATTTT. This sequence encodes CAISKGWTGGNNQPQHF.

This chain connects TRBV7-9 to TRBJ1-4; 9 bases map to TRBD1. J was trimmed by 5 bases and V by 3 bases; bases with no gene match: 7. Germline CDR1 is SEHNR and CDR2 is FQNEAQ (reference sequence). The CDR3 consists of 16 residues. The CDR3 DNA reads TGTGCCAGCAGCTTTATCCGGGACAGGGCAAATGAAAAACTGTTTTTT. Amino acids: CASSFIRDRANEKLFF.

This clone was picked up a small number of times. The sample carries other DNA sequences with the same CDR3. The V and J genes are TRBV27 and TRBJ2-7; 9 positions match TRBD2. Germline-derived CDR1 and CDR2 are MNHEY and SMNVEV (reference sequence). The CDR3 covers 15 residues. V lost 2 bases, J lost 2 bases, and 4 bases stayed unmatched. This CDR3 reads CASSLGAGGPYEQYF. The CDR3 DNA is TGTGCCAGCAGTTTAGGAGCGGGGGGCCCCTACGAGCAGTACTTC.

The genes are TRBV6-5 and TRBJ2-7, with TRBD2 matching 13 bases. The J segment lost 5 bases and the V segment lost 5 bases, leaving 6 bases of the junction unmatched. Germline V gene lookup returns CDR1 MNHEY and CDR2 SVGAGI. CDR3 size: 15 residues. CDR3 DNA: TGTGCCAGCAGTCCGAATACTAGCGGGGGGGACGAGCAGTACTTC. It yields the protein CASSPNTSGGDEQYF.

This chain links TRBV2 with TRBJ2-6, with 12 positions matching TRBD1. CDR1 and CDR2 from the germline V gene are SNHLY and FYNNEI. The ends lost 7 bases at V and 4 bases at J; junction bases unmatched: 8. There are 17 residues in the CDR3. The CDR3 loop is CASNSGQGAPGANVLTF. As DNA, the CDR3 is TGTGCCAGCAATTCGGGACAGGGGGCGCCCGGGGCCAACGTCCTGACTTTC. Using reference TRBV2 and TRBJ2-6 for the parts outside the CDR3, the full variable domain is EPEVTQTPSHQVTQMGQEVILRCVPISNHLYFYWYRQILGQKVEFLVSFYNNEISEKSEIFDDQFSVERPDGSNFTLKIRSTKLEDSAMYFCASNSGQGAPGANVLTFGAGSRLTVL.

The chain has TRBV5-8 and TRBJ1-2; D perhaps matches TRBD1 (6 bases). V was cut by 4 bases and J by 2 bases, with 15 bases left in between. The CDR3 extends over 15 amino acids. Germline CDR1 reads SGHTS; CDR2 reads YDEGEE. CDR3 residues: CASSPPQGKNYGYTF. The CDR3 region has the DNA TGTGCCAGCAGCCCCCCGCAGGGGAAGAACTATGGCTACACCTTC.

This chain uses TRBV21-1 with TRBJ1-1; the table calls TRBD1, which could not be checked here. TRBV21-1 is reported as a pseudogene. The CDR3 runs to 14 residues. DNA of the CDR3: TGTGCCAGCAGCAATCGACAGGGAAACACTGAAGCTTTCTTT. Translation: CASSNRQGNTEAFF.

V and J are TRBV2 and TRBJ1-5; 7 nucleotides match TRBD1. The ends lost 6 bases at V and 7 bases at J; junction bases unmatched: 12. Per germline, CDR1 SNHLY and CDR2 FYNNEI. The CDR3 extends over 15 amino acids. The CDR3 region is CASRLPGTVGQPQHF. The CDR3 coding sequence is TGTGCCAGCAGACTACCCGGGACAGTAGGGCAGCCCCAGCATTTT.

CDR3 sequence (DNA): TGTGCCTGGAGTTCACAGGGGAACACTGAAGCTTTCTTT. Protein product: CAWSSQGNTEAFF. This chain uses TRBV30 with TRBJ1-1, with D possibly matching TRBD1 (6 bases). This CDR3 spans 13 amino acids. Germline V CDR1 and CDR2: GTSNPN, SVGIG (reference sequence). V lost 2 bases and J 1 base, leaving 8 bases between the germline ends.

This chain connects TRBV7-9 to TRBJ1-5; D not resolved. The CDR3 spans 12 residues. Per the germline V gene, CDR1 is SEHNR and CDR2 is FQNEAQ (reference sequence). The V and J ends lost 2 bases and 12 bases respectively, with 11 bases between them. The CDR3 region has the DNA TGTGCCAGCAGCTTATCCGGCCTAGACCAGCATTTT. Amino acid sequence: CASSLSGLDQHF.

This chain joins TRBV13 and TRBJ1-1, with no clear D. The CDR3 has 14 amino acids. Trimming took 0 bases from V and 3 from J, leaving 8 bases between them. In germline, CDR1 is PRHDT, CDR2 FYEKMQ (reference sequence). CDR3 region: CASSLGGSYTEAFF. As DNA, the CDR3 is TGTGCCAGCAGCTTAGGGGGCAGCTACACTGAAGCTTTCTTT.

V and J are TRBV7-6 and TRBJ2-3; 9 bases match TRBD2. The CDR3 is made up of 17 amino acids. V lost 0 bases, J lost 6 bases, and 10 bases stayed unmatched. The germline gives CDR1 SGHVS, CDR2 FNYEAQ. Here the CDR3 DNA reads TGTGCCAGCAGCTTAGCATTTGCGGGGGGGCCAGTGGATACGCAGTATTTT. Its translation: CASSLAFAGGPVDTQYF.

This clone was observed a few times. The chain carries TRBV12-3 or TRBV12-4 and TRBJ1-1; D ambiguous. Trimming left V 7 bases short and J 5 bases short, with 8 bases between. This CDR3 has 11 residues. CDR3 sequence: CASMFGTEAFF. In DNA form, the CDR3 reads TGTGCCAGCATGTTCGGGACTGAAGCTTTCTTT.

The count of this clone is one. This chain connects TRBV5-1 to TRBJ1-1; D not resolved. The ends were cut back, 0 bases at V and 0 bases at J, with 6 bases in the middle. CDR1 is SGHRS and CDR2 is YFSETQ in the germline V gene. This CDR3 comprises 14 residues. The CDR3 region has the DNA TGCGCCAGCAGCTTGGGCGATATGAACACTGAAGCTTTCTTT. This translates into CASSLGDMNTEAFF.

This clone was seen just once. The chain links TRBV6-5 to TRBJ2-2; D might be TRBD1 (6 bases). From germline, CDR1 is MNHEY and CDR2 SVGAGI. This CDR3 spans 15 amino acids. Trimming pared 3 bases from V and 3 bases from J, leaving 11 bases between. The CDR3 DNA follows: TGTGCCAGCAGTTATCTGGGGGCCGACACCGGGGAGCTGTTTTTT. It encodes CASSYLGADTGELFF.

The DNA for the CDR3 is TGCGCCAGCAGCCACCCGGGACAGGGGGCTGCTGAGGAGACCCAGTACTTC. It specifies CASSHPGQGAAEETQYF. This rearrangement joins TRBV4-1 to TRBJ2-5; 12 nucleotides match TRBD1. CDR1 and CDR2 from the germline V gene are MGHRA and YSYEKL. V lost 3 bases and J lost 5; bases outside the gene matches: 10. The CDR3 is 17 amino acids.

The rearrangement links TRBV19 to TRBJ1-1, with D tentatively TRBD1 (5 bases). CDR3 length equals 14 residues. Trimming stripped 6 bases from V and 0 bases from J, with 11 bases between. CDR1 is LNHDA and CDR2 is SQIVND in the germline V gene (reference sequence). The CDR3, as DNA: TGTGCCAGTAGACCGACAGATCTGAACACTGAAGCTTTCTTT. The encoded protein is CASRPTDLNTEAFF. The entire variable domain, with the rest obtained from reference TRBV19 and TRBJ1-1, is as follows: DGGITQSPKYLFRKEGQNVTLSCEQNLNHDAMYWYRQDPGQGLRLIYYSQIVNDFQKGDIAEGYSVSREKKESFPLTVTSAQKNPTAFYLCASRPTDLNTEAFFGQGTRLTVV.

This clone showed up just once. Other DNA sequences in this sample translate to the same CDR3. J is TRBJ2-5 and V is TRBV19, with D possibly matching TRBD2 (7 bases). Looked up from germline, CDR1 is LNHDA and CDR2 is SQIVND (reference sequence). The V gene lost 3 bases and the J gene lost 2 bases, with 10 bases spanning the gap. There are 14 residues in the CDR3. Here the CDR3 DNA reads TGTGCCAGTAGTATGGGGGGGGCGCAAGAGACCCAGTACTTC. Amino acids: CASSMGGAQETQYF. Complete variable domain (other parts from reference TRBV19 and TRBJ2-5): DGGITQSPKYLFRKEGQNVTLSCEQNLNHDAMYWYRQDPGQGLRLIYYSQIVNDFQKGDIAEGYSVSREKKESFPLTVTSAQKNPTAFYLCASSMGGAQETQYFGPGTRLLVL.

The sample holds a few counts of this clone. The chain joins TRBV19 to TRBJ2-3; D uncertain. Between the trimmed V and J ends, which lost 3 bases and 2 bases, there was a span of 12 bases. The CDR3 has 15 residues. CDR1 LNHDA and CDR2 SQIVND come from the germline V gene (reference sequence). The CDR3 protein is CASSINRHYTDTQYF. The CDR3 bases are TGTGCCAGTAGTATTAACAGACATTACACAGATACGCAGTATTTT.

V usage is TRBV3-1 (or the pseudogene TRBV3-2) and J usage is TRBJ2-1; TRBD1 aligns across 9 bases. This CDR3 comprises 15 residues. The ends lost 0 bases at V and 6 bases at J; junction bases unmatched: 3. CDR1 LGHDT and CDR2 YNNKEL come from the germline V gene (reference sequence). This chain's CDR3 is CASSQDRTGVNEQFF. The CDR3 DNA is TGTGCCAGCAGCCAAGATAGGACAGGGGTCAATGAGCAGTTCTTC.

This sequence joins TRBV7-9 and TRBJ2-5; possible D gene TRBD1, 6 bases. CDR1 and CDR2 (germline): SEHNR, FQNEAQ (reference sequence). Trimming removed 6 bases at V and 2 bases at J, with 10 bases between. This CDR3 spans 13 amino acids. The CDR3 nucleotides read TGTGCCAGCAGAGGACAGCCACAAGAGACCCAGTACTTC. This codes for CASRGQPQETQYF.